This T cell receptor beta chain comes out of a study of cytomegalovirus exposure and HLA in healthy donors. The trim removed 2 bases at V and 0 bases at J, leaving 2 bases unmatched. Germline CDR1 reads SGHRS; CDR2 reads YFSETQ. This CDR3 contains 14 residues. The PCR was carried out with 60 Vbeta primers and 13 Jbeta primers. Libraries were prepared by immunoSEQ multiplex PCR; TCRdb keeps only in-frame clonotypes and omits some of them. The repertoire includes approximately 250,000 clones, roughly 84% of them detected once, and roughly 0.24% sits in the top ten. Comments on this clone: Antigen: not known.

Overall study findings and caveats: Over 15,000 TCR beta sequences were associated with HLA alleles at 0.05 false discovery rate in a later analysis.

Sequenced material: PBMCs. This chain links TRBV5-1 with TRBJ2-7, with 7 bases that match TRBD1. This TCR derives from a girl aged 2 to 9 in good health and CMV-seronegative. The CDR3 coding sequence is TGCGCCAGCAGCTTACGGGACAGCTCCTACGAGCAGTACTTC. It is translated as CASSLRDSSYEQYF.